The 21 T cell receptor beta chains below all came from one sample that was sequenced in a study of cytomegalovirus exposure and HLA in healthy donors. It was with 60 Vbeta and 13 Jbeta primers that the PCR ran. The data were produced by immunoSEQ multiplex PCR, yet TCRdb's version contains in-frame clones alone and is incomplete. The sample yields fewer than 200,000 clones, about 81% seen once. The source material was PBMCs. These TCRs come from a woman younger than 30 in good health and CMV-seronegative.

This chain uses TRBV4-2 with TRBJ1-3; weak D call: TRBD1 (5 bases). This CDR3 has 16 amino acids. Trimming left V 3 bases short and J 0 bases short, with 12 bases between. Germline CDR1 reads LGHNA; CDR2 reads YNFKEQ. The CDR3: CASSQDIGSSGNTIYF. DNA of the CDR3: TGTGCCAGCAGCCAGGACATAGGATCCTCTGGAAACACCATATATTTT.

This chain joins TRBV7-6 and TRBJ2-1, with 13 positions matching TRBD2. CDR1 and CDR2 from the germline V gene are SGHVS and FNYEAQ. Germline trimming cut 2 bases from V and 8 bases from J; bases unmatched to any gene: 6. The CDR3 extends over 16 amino acids. The CDR3 sequence is CASSLRLAGGIDEQFF. Written as DNA, the CDR3 is TGTGCCAGCAGCTTACGACTAGCGGGAGGTATCGATGAGCAGTTCTTC.

A single count supports this clone. V gene TRBV29-1 combines with J gene TRBJ1-2; 9 nucleotides line up with TRBD1. V lost 4 bases and J lost 3; bases outside the gene matches: 15. The CDR3 extends over 17 amino acids. The germline V gene has CDR1 SQVTM and CDR2 ANQGSEA. Here the CDR3 reads CSVVLDRGSTPYYGYTF. In nucleotides, the CDR3 is TGCAGCGTTGTACTGGACAGGGGTTCTACCCCGTACTATGGCTACACCTTC.

The rearrangement links TRBV2 to TRBJ1-1; tentatively, D is TRBD1 (6 bases). Trimming shortened V by 9 bases and J by 1 base, and 15 bases separated the two germline ends. Germline CDR1 reads SNHLY; CDR2 reads FYNNEI. This CDR3 has 14 amino acids. CDR3: CASRGSLGNTEAFF. CDR3 nucleotide sequence: TGTGCCAGTAGGGGGAGCTTAGGGAACACTGAAGCTTTCTTT.

The chain couples TRBV6-1 to TRBJ1-6; D remains ambiguous. Trimming shortened V by 3 bases and J by 9 bases, and 6 bases separated the two germline ends. CDR3 size: 12 residues. The germline gives CDR1 MNHNS, CDR2 SASEGT. The CDR3, as DNA: TGTGCCAGCAGTGATCTCGGTTCACCCCTCCACTTT. The encoded protein is CASSDLGSPLHF.

The chain joins TRBV19 to TRBJ1-1, with no clear D. The germline V gene has CDR1 LNHDA and CDR2 SQIVND (reference sequence). The CDR3 loop spans 13 amino acids. V dropped 3 bases and J dropped 0 bases, with 5 bases sitting between them. CDR3: CASSIAVNTEAFF. As DNA, the CDR3 is TGTGCCAGTAGTATTGCGGTGAACACTGAAGCTTTCTTT.

Note on this clone: One end of the junction is discordant with germline, which a read error may explain. The rearrangement joins TRBV23-1 to TRBJ1-4; a possible D gene is TRBD1 (6 bases). TRBV23-1 is designated an ORF whose function remains uncertain. CDR3 length: 10 residues. This CDR3 is CASTGQSPGF. The CDR3, as DNA: TGCGCCAGCACCGGACAGTCCCCCGGTTTT.

The rearrangement links TRBV27 to TRBJ2-6; 8 bases map to TRBD1. This CDR3 is built from 16 residues. Germline CDR1 MNHEY, CDR2 SMNVEV (reference sequence). V trimming: 2 bases; J trimming: 4 bases; junction bases outside the gene matches: 4. CDR3 in DNA: TGTGCCAGCAGTTTAAGGACAGGGTCCGGGGCCAACGTCCTGACTTTC. It yields the protein CASSLRTGSGANVLTF.

This chain connects TRBV15 to TRBJ2-7; 9 nucleotides align to TRBD2. V lost 0 bases to trimming and J lost 0 bases; unmatched junction nucleotides: 9. Germline assignment: CDR1 LNHNV and CDR2 YYDKDF (reference sequence). This CDR3 is built from 18 residues. The chain's CDR3 is CATSRDRTGGRASYEQYF. The DNA of the CDR3 is TGTGCCACCAGCAGAGATCGGACCGGCGGGAGGGCCTCCTACGAGCAGTACTTC.

The gene calls are TRBV6-7 and TRBJ2-5, with 10 nucleotides matching TRBD1. TRBV6-7 is annotated as an ORF whose role is uncertain. The CDR3 spans 18 residues. V shed 0 bases, J shed 4 bases, and the junction held 11 bases outside the gene matches. CDR3 amino acids: CASSYSFMDRGYPETQYF. The CDR3 DNA reads TGTGCCAGCAGTTACTCATTCATGGACAGGGGGTATCCAGAGACCCAGTACTTC.

The chain recombines TRBV30 with TRBJ1-1; TRBD1 might be the D (6 bases). CDR3 length: 13 amino acids. Germline CDR1 and CDR2: GTSNPN and SVGIG (reference sequence). V was trimmed by 5 bases and J by 5 bases, leaving 15 bases between them. CDR3 in DNA: TGTGCCTGGTCCGAGGGGGGAGGGACTGAAGCTTTCTTT. This sequence encodes CAWSEGGGTEAFF.

The rearrangement joins TRBV9 to TRBJ2-3; 7 bases align to TRBD1. Per the germline V gene, CDR1 is SGDLS and CDR2 is YYNGEE. Germline trimming cut 4 bases from V and 0 bases from J; bases unmatched to any gene: 8. The CDR3 is made up of 16 amino acids. Here the CDR3 DNA reads TGTGCCAGCAGCCCAGGGACAGTTCCTAGCACAGATACGCAGTATTTT. It specifies CASSPGTVPSTDTQYF.

This clone has just a few counts. The genes are TRBV6-1 and TRBJ2-1; TRBD2 agrees at 11 bases. The CDR3 is 14 amino acids. V was pared by 9 bases and J by 9 bases, with 10 bases of the junction left unmatched. Germline V CDR1 and CDR2: MNHNS, SASEGT. The CDR3, as DNA: TGTGCCAGTGACGCCGGGACTAGCGGAGGTGAGCAGTTCTTC. Amino acids: CASDAGTSGGEQFF.

The chain recombines TRBV15 with TRBJ2-1, with D unclear. V shed 0 bases and J shed 2 bases, with 11 bases lying between them. The germline V gene encodes CDR1 LNHNV and CDR2 YYDKDF (reference sequence). The CDR3 sequence is 16 residues long. This CDR3 reads CATSRDTTAAYNEQFF. DNA for the CDR3: TGTGCCACCAGCAGAGATACGACCGCGGCCTACAATGAGCAGTTCTTC. The full variable domain, with the rest looked up from reference TRBV15 and TRBJ2-1, is DAMVIQNPRYQVTQFGKPVTLSCSQTLNHNVMYWYQQKSSQAPKLLFHYYDKDFNNEADTPDNFQSRRPNTSFCFLDIRSPGLGDTAMYLCATSRDTTAAYNEQFFGPGTRLTVL.

This chain joins TRBV21-1 and TRBJ2-5; no DNA check was done on the table's D call, TRBD1. TRBV21-1 is described as a pseudogene. This CDR3 has 12 residues. Here the CDR3 reads CASPQDNPAQYF. The CDR3 DNA reads as TGTGCCAGCCCGCAGGACAATCCGGCCCAGTACTTC.

This clone has just a few counts. The V gene is TRBV6-5, the J gene TRBJ1-6; D is undetermined. V was cut by 5 bases and J by 14 bases, with 19 bases left in between. Germline V lookup: CDR1 MNHEY, CDR2 SVGAGI. CDR3 length equals 14 residues. CDR3 in amino acids: CASSEGEGGSSLHF. In DNA, the CDR3 is TGTGCCAGCAGTGAAGGAGAGGGCGGCTCTTCCCTCCACTTT.

This sequence joins TRBV28 and TRBJ1-3, with D tentatively TRBD1 (6 bases). Trimming removed 5 bases from V and 0 bases from J, with 11 bases in between. Germline-derived CDR1 and CDR2 are MDHEN and SYDVKM. The length of the CDR3 is 15 residues. The CDR3 DNA is TGTGCCAGCAGTCTACAGGGTATCTCTGGAAACACCATATATTTT. Its translation is CASSLQGISGNTIYF.

The chain is built from TRBV6-4 and TRBJ2-7; D possibly corresponds to TRBD1 (6 bases). The CDR3 is 13 amino acids. The V and J ends lost 3 bases and 6 bases respectively, with 12 bases between them. CDR1 is MRHNA and CDR2 is SNTAGT in the germline V gene. CDR3: CASSEGRGTEQYF. For the CDR3, the DNA is TGTGCCAGCAGTGAGGGCAGGGGAACCGAGCAGTACTTC.

This clone has more than one count but fewer than ten. The genes are TRBV9 and TRBJ2-7; TRBD2 matches 7 bases. Germline V lookup: CDR1 SGDLS, CDR2 YYNGEE. V was clipped by 0 bases and J by 3 bases; unmatched bases: 9. The CDR3 spans 16 residues. The CDR3 DNA sequence: TGTGCCAGCAGCGTAGGTCGGGAGGTTTTTGTCTACGAGCAGTACTTC. Amino acids: CASSVGREVFVYEQYF. Drawing the rest from reference TRBV9 and TRBJ2-7, the complete variable domain is DSGVTQTPKHLITATGQRVTLRCSPRSGDLSVYWYQQSLDQGLQFLIQYYNGEERAKGNILERFSAQQFPDLHSELNLSSLELGDSALYFCASSVGREVFVYEQYFGPGTRLTVT.

The gene calls are TRBV5-1 and TRBJ2-5, with 7 bases identical to TRBD1. This CDR3 has 15 residues. J gave up 4 bases and V 4 bases, and 10 bases lay outside the gene matches. Germline V gene data show CDR1 as SGHRS and CDR2 as YFSETQ. CDR3 amino acids: CASSITGDWGETQYF. The CDR3 coding sequence is TGCGCCAGCAGCATAACAGGGGATTGGGGAGAGACCCAGTACTTC.

This chain links TRBV28 with TRBJ1-1, with D tentatively TRBD1 (5 bases). With 6 bases removed from V and 5 bases from J, the gap between germline ends came to 19 bases. The length of the CDR3 is 15 residues. From germline, CDR1 is MDHEN and CDR2 SYDVKM. This CDR3 is CASRVQVSGTTEAFF. The DNA for the CDR3 is TGTGCCAGCAGGGTACAGGTTTCTGGAACGACTGAAGCTTTCTTT.